The clone carrying this T cell receptor beta chain was recorded only once. Its antigen is as yet unknown. The entry originates in a study of T cell responses to AZD1222 COVID-19 vaccine. Study-wide context: Pooling of second doses given at about 4 or about 12 weeks was done.

The CDR3 sequence is 16 residues long. Germline V gene sequence: CDR1 SQVTM, CDR2 ANQGSEA. V lost 0 bases, J lost 2 bases, and 9 bases stayed unmatched. Study observations and caveats: Donors were largely white British and mainly female; clonal diversity was possibly underestimated.

Profiled with immunoSEQ multiplex PCR; TCRdb holds only in-frame clones, not every one. In the table there are roughly 100,000 clones, about nine tenths of which are singletons. The receptor was derived from an adult in good health. This chain uses TRBV29-1 with TRBJ2-7, with 8 bases fitting TRBD2. The sample in question was peripheral blood, obtained on day 0 of AZD1222 vaccination. The DNA of the CDR3 is TGCAGCGTTGAAGAGTTCCTAGCGGGTACCACCTACGAGCAGTACTTC. Translation: CSVEEFLAGTTYEQYF.